These 27 T cell receptor beta chains share one sample of origin, sequenced in a study of glioma-infiltrating T cells. Amplification of TCR alpha and beta CDR3 regions from RNA used iRepertoire nested multiplex PCR. Each CDR3 protein is one row after TCRdb ran MiXCR on the multiplex PCR reads. The sample has 400,000 or so distinct CDR3 sequences; around 45% are singletons. Sequences were obtained from glioma tissue, nonneoplastic brain tissue, or PBMCs (not recorded which). Receptors were obtained from a human donor with low-grade glioma or glioblastoma, undergoing nonglioma brain surgery, or in good health (not recorded which).

This clonotype came up many times. The chain is built from TRBV7-2 and TRBJ1-1, with a weak D call TRBD1 (5 bases). This CDR3 comprises 16 residues. Per germline, CDR1 SGHTA and CDR2 FQGNSA. V lost 1 base and J 2 bases, leaving 14 bases between the germline ends. Written as DNA, the CDR3 is TGTGCCAGCAGCTTAGAGGCCGGGGGGTTCAACACTGAAGCTTTCTTT. Translation gives CASSLEAGGFNTEAFF.

The chain has TRBV5-1 and TRBJ2-7; 7 positions match TRBD1. The ends lost 0 bases at V and 5 bases at J; junction bases unmatched: 5. Germline-derived CDR1 and CDR2 are SGHRS and YFSETQ. The length of the CDR3 is 14 residues. The CDR3 DNA reads TGCGCCAGCAGCTTGGTTTCAGGGGGAGACGAGCAGTACTTC. This gives the protein CASSLVSGGDEQYF. The complete variable domain, with remaining parts taken from reference TRBV5-1 and TRBJ2-7, reads KAGVTQTPRYLIKTRGQQVTLSCSPISGHRSVSWYQQTPGQGLQFLFEYFSETQRNKGNFPGRFSGRQFSNSRSEMNVSTLELGDSALYLCASSLVSGGDEQYFGPGTRLTVT.

Regarding this clonotype: Since a much larger clone is just one base distant, this may be a read error. The rearrangement uses TRBV28 and TRBJ2-1; 8 bases are a match to TRBD2. Germline-derived CDR1 and CDR2 are MDHEN and SYDVKM. CDR3 length: 17 amino acids. The CDR3: CASSLYHGRALFDEKFF. DNA for the CDR3: TGTGCCAGCAGCTTATACCACGGGAGGGCCCTTTTCGATGAGAAGTTCTTC.

The chain links TRBV7-9 to TRBJ2-1, with TRBD1 matching 9 bases. Germline V gene sequence: CDR1 SEHNR, CDR2 FQNEAQ (reference sequence). Trimming took 5 bases from V and 5 from J; bases not matched to a gene: 7. This CDR3 spans 15 amino acids. The CDR3 sequence is CASSQGQGLHNEQFF. CDR3 DNA: TGTGCCAGCAGCCAAGGACAGGGGCTCCACAATGAGCAGTTCTTC.

Points on this clonotype: Germline and junction disagree at one end, which may indicate a read error. CDR3 sequence reads: CASSSGLAYEQHF. As DNA, the CDR3 is TGTGCCAGCAGCTCAGGACTAGCCTACGAGCAGCACTTC. The chain joins TRBV7-2 to TRBJ2-7; 8 bases agree with TRBD2. The CDR3 is 13 residues long. CDR1 SGHTA and CDR2 FQGNSA come from the germline V gene.

Turning to this clonotype: This may be a read error, as it is one base from a much larger clone. The rearrangement links TRBV20-1 to TRBJ1-6, with 7 bases lining up with TRBD1. Trimming cost V 5 bases and J 5 bases; bases outside gene matches: 6. The CDR3 runs 14 residues. Germline values: CDR1 DFQATT, CDR2 SNEGSKA (reference sequence). This CDR3 reads CSADLTGNNSPLHF. CDR3 in DNA: TGCAGTGCTGATCTGACAGGGAATAATTCACCCCTCCACTTT.

This clonotype appeared a few times. The chain is built from TRBV20-1 and TRBJ2-7; TRBD2 might be the D (6 bases). Trimming shortened V by 3 bases and J by 0 bases, and 15 bases separated the two germline ends. CDR1 and CDR2 from the germline V gene are DFQATT and SNEGSKA (reference sequence). This CDR3 spans 15 amino acids. CDR3 in amino acids: CSASNRRESSYEQYF. The CDR3 nucleotides are TGCAGTGCTAGCAACCGGAGGGAAAGCTCCTACGAGCAGTACTTC.

V gene TRBV24-1 combines with J gene TRBJ2-1, with 12 bases fitting TRBD2. V shed 7 bases, J shed 11 bases, and the junction held 5 bases outside the gene matches. The CDR3 contains 13 residues. From germline, CDR1 is KGHDR and CDR2 SFDVKD. CDR3 sequence reads: CATRTSGSYKQFF. DNA of the CDR3: TGTGCCACCAGGACTAGCGGGAGTTATAAGCAGTTCTTC.

J is TRBJ2-1 and V is TRBV28; no definite D call. With 8 bases removed from V and 2 bases from J, the gap between germline ends came to 13 bases. CDR3 length: 14 residues. Germline assignment: CDR1 MDHEN and CDR2 SYDVKM. Here the CDR3 reads CASEEDLAYNEQFF. CDR3 coding DNA: TGTGCCAGCGAAGAGGACCTTGCCTACAATGAGCAGTTCTTC.

Turning to this clonotype: A much more abundant neighbour one base away suggests this may be a read error. The V and J genes are TRBV27 and TRBJ2-2, with D possibly TRBD2 on 5 matching bases. CDR3 length: 13 amino acids. Germline V gene sequence: CDR1 MNHEY, CDR2 SMNVEV (reference sequence). CDR3 in amino acids: CASSLYITGELVF. The CDR3 DNA sequence: TGTGCCAGCAGTTTATACATCACCGGGGAGCTGGTTTTT.

Many counts were recorded for this clonotype. The chain is built from TRBV28 and TRBJ2-4; D gene ambiguous. V shed 3 bases and J shed 6 bases, with 6 bases lying between them. From germline, CDR1 is MDHEN and CDR2 SYDVKM. The CDR3 has 12 residues. CDR3 sequence reads: CASSFRRNIQYF. In DNA, the CDR3 is TGTGCCAGCAGTTTCCGGAGAAACATTCAGTACTTC.

Comment on this clonotype: This could be a read error, since a much larger clone is one nucleotide away. This chain uses TRBV6-1 with TRBJ1-1; TRBD1 matches 10 bases. CDR3 length equals 14 residues. V trimming: 9 bases; J trimming: 5 bases; junction bases outside the gene matches: 9. Germline V gene data show CDR1 as MNHNS and CDR2 as SASEGT. The CDR3 reads CARSYDRGRTEAFF. CDR3 nucleotide sequence: TGTGCCAGGAGCTACGACAGGGGGCGGACTGAAGCTTTCTTT.

The chain links TRBV20-1 to TRBJ1-5; maybe TRBD1 (5 bases). Germline CDR1 and CDR2: DFQATT and SNEGSKA (reference sequence). The length of the CDR3 is 14 residues. Deletions cut 2 bases from V and 9 bases from J, with 17 bases between. DNA of the CDR3: TGCAGTGCTAGACTAGTTGTCCCCCAGGGGCCCCAGCATTTT. Protein product: CSARLVVPQGPQHF.

This clonotype appeared a few times. The chain couples TRBV20-1 to TRBJ2-4, with 7 bases aligning to TRBD1. V gave up 3 bases and J gave up 6 bases; unmatched junction bases: 5. The germline V gene has CDR1 DFQATT and CDR2 SNEGSKA (reference sequence). The CDR3 contains 13 residues. The CDR3 nucleotides are TGCAGTGCTAGGACAGGGTTGGGAAACATTCAGTACTTC. It yields the protein CSARTGLGNIQYF.

About this clonotype itself: A clone one base away is much larger, so this may be a read error. The V gene is TRBV6-6, the J gene TRBJ1-5, with D possibly being TRBD1 (5 bases). The CDR3 runs 13 residues. V was trimmed by 10 bases and J by 9 bases, leaving 19 bases between them. CDR1 and CDR2 (germline): MNHNY, SVGAGI (reference sequence). The CDR3 here is CATHQGPLPPQHF. CDR3 bases: TGTGCCACCCATCAGGGACCGCTGCCGCCCCAGCATTTT.

CDR3 in DNA: TGTGCCAGCAGCTTTCGGGCCTCCGAGCAGTACTTC. It translates to CASSFRASEQYF. The V and J genes are TRBV3-1 and TRBJ2-7; no clear D gene. The CDR3 is made up of 12 amino acids. CDR1 LGHDT and CDR2 YNNKEL come from the germline V gene (reference sequence). With 5 bases removed from V and 6 bases from J, the gap between germline ends came to 11 bases.

The chain combines TRBV11-2 with TRBJ1-2; D not resolved. The V gene's germline CDR1 is SGHAT and CDR2 FQNNGV. V gave up 4 bases and J gave up 8 bases, with 17 bases separating them. CDR3 size: 14 residues. For the CDR3, the DNA is TGTGCCAGCAGCTCCCGGGCCCTTAGACGAGGCTACACCTTC. This codes for CASSSRALRRGYTF. The full variable domain, with the rest looked up from reference TRBV11-2 and TRBJ1-2, is EAGVAQSPRYKIIEKRQSVAFWCNPISGHATLYWYQQILGQGPKLLIQFQNNGVVDDSQLPKDRFSAERLKGVDSTLKIQPAKLEDSAVYLCASSSRALRRGYTFGSGTRLTVV.

The chain combines TRBV7-9 with TRBJ1-1; D uncertain. Germline V gene sequence: CDR1 SEHNR, CDR2 FQNEAQ (reference sequence). CDR3 size: 11 residues. Here the CDR3 reads CTRGQNTEAFF. The CDR3 region has the DNA TGTACTAGAGGGCAGAACACTGAAGCTTTCTTT.

This clonotype has a single count. A much larger clone lies one base from this, so it may be a read error. The chain employs TRBV6-2 or TRBV6-3 and TRBJ2-1, with D hard to call. The CDR3 has 12 residues. The germline gives CDR1 MNHEY, CDR2 SVGEGT. CDR3 protein: CASSFSYNKQFF. For the CDR3, the DNA is TGTGCCAGCAGTTTCTCCTACAATAAGCAGTTCTTC.

The chain is built from TRBV4-2 and TRBJ2-7, with D possibly being TRBD2 (6 bases). The germline V gene has CDR1 LGHNA and CDR2 YNFKEQ. V was pared by 5 bases and J by 6 bases, with 23 bases between. This CDR3 region has 16 residues. The CDR3 region is CASSEMEAGYPREQYF. The CDR3 nucleotides are TGTGCCAGCAGCGAAATGGAGGCGGGATATCCTCGCGAGCAGTACTTC.

This chain connects TRBV18 to TRBJ2-3; either TRBD1 or TRBD2 may supply D (5 bases each). The length of the CDR3 is 15 residues. Germline CDR1 reads KGHSH; CDR2 reads LQKENI. V lost 0 bases to trimming and J lost 6 bases, with 13 bases between them. Here the CDR3 DNA reads TGTGCCAGCTCACCACCTGGGACGGACTGGGATACGCAGTATTTT. Amino acid sequence: CASSPPGTDWDTQYF.

With respect to this clonotype: A single base separates this from a much larger clone, so it may be a read error. The chain carries TRBV6-6 and TRBJ2-7, with D tentatively TRBD1 (6 bases). V was shortened by 5 bases and J by 5 bases, with 13 bases between the two germline ends. CDR1 and CDR2 from the germline V gene are MNHNY and SVGAGI (reference sequence). CDR3 length: 13 amino acids. The CDR3 region has the DNA TGTGCCAGCAGTCTTATACAGGGAGACGAGCAGTACTTC. Translated, it gives CASSLIQGDEQYF.

In DNA, the CDR3 is TGCAGTGCTAGAGCCCCGGGTCACCCCGGGAACACTGAAGCTTTCTTT. The encoded protein is CSARAPGHPGNTEAFF. The chain links TRBV20-1 to TRBJ1-1; D is unclear. V lost 1 base and J lost 1, with 16 bases in between. CDR1 DFQATT and CDR2 SNEGSKA come from the germline V gene (reference sequence). This CDR3 spans 16 amino acids.

As concerns this clonotype: A clone one base away is much larger, so this may be a read error. V usage is TRBV28 and J usage is TRBJ2-1; 8 bases line up with TRBD2. The V gene's germline CDR1 is MDHEN and CDR2 SYDVKM. The CDR3 runs 14 residues. CDR3 in DNA: TGTGTCACCGGGGGGGGCCTACCCTACAATGAGCAGTTCTTC. This encodes CVTGGGLPYNEQFF.

CDR3: CASRGLAGEGEEQYF. CDR3 sequence (DNA): TGTGCCAGCAGGGGACTAGCGGGAGAGGGCGAAGAGCAGTACTTC. The rearrangement joins TRBV28 to TRBJ2-7; 14 bases are a match to TRBD2. The V segment lost 6 bases and the J segment 7 bases; nucleotides outside the gene matches: 8. CDR3 length: 15 amino acids. Germline V CDR1 and CDR2: MDHEN, SYDVKM.

A remark on this clonotype: A clone one base away is much larger, so this may be a read error. The genes are TRBV20-1 and TRBJ1-5; D gene ambiguous. CDR1 is DFQATT, CDR2 SNEGSKA, per germline (reference sequence). This CDR3 has 13 amino acids. Trimming left V 4 bases short and J 6 bases short, with 13 bases between. DNA of the CDR3: TGCAGTGCTATGGGGAGTCGCAGTCAGCCCCAGCATTTT. Translating it yields CSAMGSRSQPQHF.

This chain joins TRBV27 and TRBJ2-1, with 13 bases lining up with TRBD2. J lost 7 bases, V lost 6 bases, and 12 bases had no gene match. The CDR3 totals 17 residues. Looked up from germline, CDR1 is MNHEY and CDR2 is SMNVEV (reference sequence). This CDR3 is CASSTRKLAGGVNEQFF. The CDR3 DNA follows: TGTGCCAGCAGCACCCGCAAACTAGCGGGAGGGGTAAATGAGCAGTTCTTC.